The present entry profiles one T cell receptor beta chain with its context. Sampled while nominally healthy, donors likely had unrecorded immune exposures. The entry originates in a study of cytomegalovirus exposure and HLA in healthy donors. The CDR3 runs to 14 residues. Germline loops: CDR1 LGHNA, CDR2 YSLEER. J gave up 7 bases and V 3 bases, and 6 bases lay outside the gene matches. Primers: 60 Vbeta forward and 13 Jbeta reverse. Measured with immunoSEQ multiplex PCR; TCRdb has only the in-frame clones, and not every one. The sample lists about 130,000 clones; 81% were seen once. The sequence derives from a man younger than 35 in good health and CMV-seropositive. The chain couples TRBV4-3 to TRBJ2-1; 7 nucleotides align to TRBD2. The sequenced material came from PBMCs. The CDR3 loop reads CASSQTGTTNEQFF. CDR3 bases: TGCGCCAGCAGCCAGACCGGGACTACTAATGAGCAGTTCTTC.